A selection of T cell receptor beta chains follows, all from one sample in a study of cytomegalovirus exposure and HLA in healthy donors. TCRdb's table, derived via immunoSEQ multiplex PCR, lists solely in-frame clones and lacks some. This repertoire shows about 220,000 clones, 90% to 95% found once; its top ten account for around 1%. Sequenced input: PBMCs. These TCRs come from a woman aged 18-35 years in good health and CMV-seronegative. Both conserved end residues are part of each CDR3. The order of the fields is V gene, clone size, J gene, D gene, CDR3 DNA, CDR3 protein. The D gene is left open where the match is weak. Expanded clones get a size class; other rows say once, few or many, or leave the size out.

V gene: TRBV9
clone size: once
J gene: TRBJ2-1
D gene: -
CDR3 DNA: TGTGCCAGCAGCGTACCAGGTCCCTTACTAGTGGTAGGGGGTGAGCAGTTCTTC
CDR3 protein: CASSVPGPLLVVGGEQFF

V gene: TRBV6-4
clone size: -
J gene: TRBJ1-2
D gene: TRBD1
CDR3 DNA: TGTGCCAGCAGTGTCTGGCCTCCAAAAGGGGGCGTTAACTATGGCTACACCTTC
CDR3 protein: CASSVWPPKGGVNYGYTF

V gene: TRBV19
clone size: once
J gene: TRBJ2-2
D gene: TRBD1
CDR3 DNA: TGTGCCACTAAGTGGGTGACAGGGGGCTTCACCGGGGAGCTGTTTTTT
CDR3 protein: CATKWVTGGFTGELFF

V gene: TRBV10-2
clone size: -
J gene: TRBJ2-7
D gene: TRBD2
CDR3 DNA: TGCGCCAGCCATATAGCGGGGGCTGCCTACGAGCAGTACTTC
CDR3 protein: CASHIAGAAYEQYF

V gene: TRBV7-9
clone size: -
J gene: TRBJ2-1
D gene: -
CDR3 DNA: TGTGCCAGCAGCCACAGGCCCCAGCGGGTCGTGTTGTCCTACAATGAGCAGTTCTTC
CDR3 protein: CASSHRPQRVVLSYNEQFF

V gene: TRBV5-6
clone size: -
J gene: TRBJ2-1
D gene: TRBD1
CDR3 DNA: TGTGCCAGCAGCCGACGACAGGGGGCCGCGTACAATGAGCAGTTCTTC
CDR3 protein: CASSRRQGAAYNEQFF

V gene: TRBV5-4
clone size: -
J gene: TRBJ1-3
D gene: -
CDR3 DNA: TGTGCCAGCAGCTTACCTGAGGGGGTGGAAGGAAACACCATATATTTT
CDR3 protein: CASSLPEGVEGNTIYF

V gene: TRBV27
clone size: -
J gene: TRBJ1-5
D gene: TRBD1
CDR3 DNA: TGTGCCAGCAGCCCGTCACAGGGGGCTCAGGAGCCCCAGCATTTT
CDR3 protein: CASSPSQGAQEPQHF

V gene: TRBV2
clone size: -
J gene: TRBJ2-7
D gene: -
CDR3 DNA: TGTGCCAGCAAACTTCACGGCGGGACGGGAATAGGCGAGCAGTACTTC
CDR3 protein: CASKLHGGTGIGEQYF

V gene: TRBV5-3
clone size: once
J gene: TRBJ1-1
D gene: -
CDR3 DNA: TGTGCCAGCGGGGAGGGAAACACTGAAGCTTTCTTT
CDR3 protein: CASGEGNTEAFF

V gene: TRBV7-2
clone size: -
J gene: TRBJ1-5
D gene: -
CDR3 DNA: TGTGCCAGCAGCAGTTCGGTTGGCAATCAGCCCCAGCATTTT
CDR3 protein: CASSSSVGNQPQHF

V gene: TRBV5-1
clone size: -
J gene: TRBJ2-7
D gene: TRBD2
CDR3 DNA: TGCGCCAGCAGCCTACAAGCGGGAGGCCCCCAAGACGAGCAGTACTTC
CDR3 protein: CASSLQAGGPQDEQYF

V gene: TRBV15
clone size: -
J gene: TRBJ2-1
D gene: -
CDR3 DNA: TGTGCCACCAGCAGTCTTGGCTATGAGCAGTTCTTC
CDR3 protein: CATSSLGYEQFF

V gene: TRBV9
clone size: -
J gene: TRBJ1-2
D gene: -
CDR3 DNA: TGTGCCAGCAGCGTTAAAGACCGCGGTGGCTATGGCTACACCTTC
CDR3 protein: CASSVKDRGGYGYTF

V gene: TRBV30
clone size: -
J gene: TRBJ2-3
D gene: TRBD1
CDR3 DNA: TGTGCCTGGATGCGAGACAGGGGGAGCACAGATACGCAGTATTTT
CDR3 protein: CAWMRDRGSTDTQYF

V gene: TRBV19
clone size: -
J gene: TRBJ1-5
D gene: TRBD1
CDR3 DNA: TGTGCCAGTAAGGGGACAGGGGGGACTGGCAATCAGCCCCAGCATTTT
CDR3 protein: CASKGTGGTGNQPQHF

V gene: TRBV9
clone size: -
J gene: TRBJ2-1
D gene: TRBD1
CDR3 DNA: TGTGCCAGCAGCGTAGTAGCGTGGACAGGGGGCGCCGGCAATGAGCAGTTCTTC
CDR3 protein: CASSVVAWTGGAGNEQFF

V gene: TRBV28
clone size: -
J gene: TRBJ1-2
D gene: -
CDR3 DNA: TGTGCCAGCAGTTCAGGGGAGGGAGGCTACACCTTC
CDR3 protein: CASSSGEGGYTF

V gene: TRBV29-1
clone size: -
J gene: TRBJ1-1
D gene: -
CDR3 DNA: TGCAGCGTTGTGACAGTTGAAGCTTTCTTT
CDR3 protein: CSVVTVEAFF

V gene: TRBV4-1
clone size: -
J gene: TRBJ2-1
D gene: -
CDR3 DNA: TGCGCCAGCAGCCAAAAAGCTGGGGGGGCGTTCCATGAGCAGTTCTTC
CDR3 protein: CASSQKAGGAFHEQFF

V gene: TRBV7-8
clone size: -
J gene: TRBJ1-1
D gene: -
CDR3 DNA: TGTGCCAGCAGCCCTTGGTGGCTGAACACTGAAGCTTTCTTT
CDR3 protein: CASSPWWLNTEAFF

V gene: TRBV7-9
clone size: -
J gene: TRBJ2-3
D gene: -
CDR3 DNA: TGTGCCAGCAGCAACAGTCTGACAGATACGCAGTATTTT
CDR3 protein: CASSNSLTDTQYF

V gene: TRBV11-2
clone size: few
J gene: TRBJ1-2
D gene: -
CDR3 DNA: TGTGCCAGCAGCTTAAGAGAGGGTTACGGCTACACCTTC
CDR3 protein: CASSLREGYGYTF

V gene: TRBV21-1
clone size: -
J gene: TRBJ2-7
D gene: -
CDR3 DNA: TGTGCCAGCAGCAAGGCTAGTCGCGGGGCCGGAGGCTCCTACGAGCAGTACTTC
CDR3 protein: CASSKASRGAGGSYEQYF

V gene: TRBV27
clone size: once
J gene: TRBJ2-1
D gene: TRBD2
CDR3 DNA: TGTGCCAGCAGTTTATTACTAGCGGGAGGGTTCTACAATGAGCAGTTCTTC
CDR3 protein: CASSLLLAGGFYNEQFF

V gene: TRBV25-1
clone size: -
J gene: TRBJ1-1
D gene: -
CDR3 DNA: TGTGCCAGCAGTGATAGTACTGAAGCTTTCTTT
CDR3 protein: CASSDSTEAFF

V gene: TRBV5-4
clone size: -
J gene: TRBJ2-5
D gene: TRBD2
CDR3 DNA: TGTGCCAGCAGCTCGCGTCGCCCCGGGACTAGCGGGAGGGTCCCCCACTTC
CDR3 protein: CASSSRRPGTSGRVPHF

V gene: TRBV11-3
clone size: once
J gene: TRBJ2-1
D gene: TRBD1
CDR3 DNA: TGTGCCAGCAGCCCTGGGACAGGTCGTTACTACAATGAGCAGTTCTTC
CDR3 protein: CASSPGTGRYYNEQFF

V gene: TRBV15
clone size: -
J gene: TRBJ2-2
D gene: TRBD1
CDR3 DNA: TGTGCCACCAGCAGAACCGGGACAGGGGGCGCGAGCGGCAACGGGGAGCTGTTTTTT
CDR3 protein: CATSRTGTGGASGNGELFF

V gene: TRBV9
clone size: -
J gene: TRBJ2-7
D gene: TRBD1
CDR3 DNA: TGTGCCAGCAGCGCGTCCGGGACAGGGTCCTACGAGCAGTACTTC
CDR3 protein: CASSASGTGSYEQYF

V gene: TRBV4-1
clone size: -
J gene: TRBJ2-2
D gene: -
CDR3 DNA: TGCGCCAGCAGCCAAATAGCGAACACCGGGGAGCTGTTTTTT
CDR3 protein: CASSQIANTGELFF

V gene: TRBV7-8
clone size: -
J gene: TRBJ1-1
D gene: TRBD1
CDR3 DNA: TGTGCCAGCAGCTTAGACAGGGGGAACACTGAAGCTTTCTTT
CDR3 protein: CASSLDRGNTEAFF

V gene: TRBV6-1
clone size: -
J gene: TRBJ2-1
D gene: TRBD2
CDR3 DNA: TGTGCCAGCAGTGCCCTCAGTGTATCGGGAGGGGCTTACAATGAGCAGTTCTTC
CDR3 protein: CASSALSVSGGAYNEQFF

V gene: TRBV29-1
clone size: -
J gene: TRBJ2-7
D gene: TRBD1
CDR3 DNA: TGCAGCGTTGCGACAGGGGACTACGAGCAGTACTTC
CDR3 protein: CSVATGDYEQYF

V gene: TRBV11-3
clone size: once
J gene: TRBJ2-5
D gene: -
CDR3 DNA: TGTGCCAGCAGCGCGGGCCCAGAGTCGACCCAGTACTTC
CDR3 protein: CASSAGPESTQYF

V gene: TRBV30
clone size: -
J gene: TRBJ2-7
D gene: TRBD1
CDR3 DNA: TGTGCCTGGAGTCTGGACAGGGACTACGAGCAGTACTTC
CDR3 protein: CAWSLDRDYEQYF

V gene: TRBV5-8
clone size: once
J gene: TRBJ1-2
D gene: TRBD1
CDR3 DNA: TGTGCCAGCAGCTTGACGACAGGGAAGGTTGGGGGCTACACCTTC
CDR3 protein: CASSLTTGKVGGYTF

V gene: TRBV7-9
clone size: -
J gene: TRBJ1-5
D gene: -
CDR3 DNA: TGTGCCAGCAGCTTATTCCCCTGGTCAGGGTTGGATCAGCCCCAGCATTTT
CDR3 protein: CASSLFPWSGLDQPQHF

V gene: TRBV18
clone size: once
J gene: TRBJ1-1
D gene: -
CDR3 DNA: TGTGCCAGCTCCCTCCCTAGGGGGTGGGCTGAAGCTTTCTTT
CDR3 protein: CASSLPRGWAEAFF

V gene: TRBV5-1
clone size: once
J gene: TRBJ1-4
D gene: -
CDR3 DNA: TGCGCCAGCAGCTTGATGGGGGCCGGGGCAACTAATGAAAAACTGTTTTTT
CDR3 protein: CASSLMGAGATNEKLFF

V gene: TRBV20-1
clone size: -
J gene: TRBJ2-5
D gene: -
CDR3 DNA: TGCAGTGCTAGTGGAGGAGAGACCCAGTACTTC
CDR3 protein: CSASGGETQYF

V gene: TRBV27
clone size: -
J gene: TRBJ2-7
D gene: TRBD1
CDR3 DNA: TGTGCCAGCCGGACAGGGGGCTACGACGAGCAGTACTTC
CDR3 protein: CASRTGGYDEQYF

V gene: TRBV10-1
clone size: -
J gene: TRBJ1-1
D gene: -
CDR3 DNA: TGCGCCAGCAGTGACCTTTCGGCGGGGAACACTGAAGCTTTCTTT
CDR3 protein: CASSDLSAGNTEAFF

V gene: TRBV28
clone size: -
J gene: TRBJ2-1
D gene: TRBD1
CDR3 DNA: TGTGCCAGCAGCCGCCACAGGGGAATGAACAATGAGCAGTTCTTC
CDR3 protein: CASSRHRGMNNEQFF

V gene: TRBV2
clone size: once
J gene: TRBJ1-5
D gene: -
CDR3 DNA: TGTGCCAGCTTTGGGGGAGGTTATCAGCCCCAGCATTTT
CDR3 protein: CASFGGGYQPQHF

V gene: TRBV2
clone size: -
J gene: TRBJ2-3
D gene: -
CDR3 DNA: TGTGCCAGCAGTGATCCAGGGAACGCGGCAGATACGCAGTATTTT
CDR3 protein: CASSDPGNAADTQYF

V gene: TRBV27
clone size: -
J gene: TRBJ2-3
D gene: -
CDR3 DNA: TGTGCCAGCAGAGATTCGCCCGGTACGGATACGCAGTATTTT
CDR3 protein: CASRDSPGTDTQYF

V gene: TRBV5-4
clone size: -
J gene: TRBJ2-7
D gene: -
CDR3 DNA: TGTGCCAGCAGCCCAACGAACCACAGGAGCTCCTACGAGCAGTACTTC
CDR3 protein: CASSPTNHRSSYEQYF